This entry lists 27 T cell receptor beta chains sequenced from one sample in a study of T cell changes during pregnancy in multiple sclerosis. Assay used: immunoSEQ multiplex PCR; TCRdb lists only in-frame clones, some missing. The sample yields approximately 110,000 clones, around nine tenths seen once. The source was peripheral blood, collected in the third trimester of pregnancy. Receptors were obtained from a female donor with multiple sclerosis, enrolled in a pregnancy study.

This chain joins TRBV7-9 and TRBJ2-2; no firm D call. Germline V gene lookup returns CDR1 SEHNR and CDR2 FQNEAQ (reference sequence). V lost 4 bases and J 1 base, leaving 4 bases between the germline ends. CDR3 length equals 13 residues. CDR3 in amino acids: CASSSENTGELFF. The CDR3 DNA is TGTGCCAGCAGCTCAGAGAACACCGGGGAGCTGTTTTTT.

V and J are TRBV4-1 and TRBJ2-1; TRBD2 matches at 13 bases. Germline trimming cut 0 bases from V and 15 bases from J; bases unmatched to any gene: 2. The CDR3 runs to 13 residues. The germline V gene encodes CDR1 MGHRA and CDR2 YSYEKL. The CDR3 spells CASSQEGLAGRFF. In DNA, the CDR3 is TGCGCCAGCAGCCAAGAGGGACTAGCGGGACGGTTCTTC.

V is TRBV15 and J is TRBJ2-3; 7 nucleotides match TRBD2. V lost 4 bases and J lost 4; bases outside the gene matches: 11. The CDR3 sequence is 16 residues long. Germline lookup yields CDR1 LNHNV and CDR2 YYDKDF (reference sequence). The CDR3 DNA sequence: TGTGCCACCAGCAAAGATACTAGCGCCCCACCAGATACGCAGTATTTT. Translation gives CATSKDTSAPPDTQYF. The complete variable domain, with remaining parts taken from reference TRBV15 and TRBJ2-3, reads DAMVIQNPRYQVTQFGKPVTLSCSQTLNHNVMYWYQQKSSQAPKLLFHYYDKDFNNEADTPDNFQSRRPNTSFCFLDIRSPGLGDTAMYLCATSKDTSAPPDTQYFGPGTRLTVL.

The chain employs TRBV5-1 and TRBJ1-2; 7 nucleotides match TRBD1. V lost 2 bases and J lost 8; bases outside the gene matches: 6. Germline loops: CDR1 SGHRS, CDR2 YFSETQ. The length of the CDR3 is 13 residues. DNA for the CDR3: TGCGCCAGCAGCTTCCAGGGGGTAGAGGGCTACACCTTC. Its translation: CASSFQGVEGYTF. Combining the CDR3 with reference TRBV5-1 and TRBJ1-2 gives the whole variable domain KAGVTQTPRYLIKTRGQQVTLSCSPISGHRSVSWYQQTPGQGLQFLFEYFSETQRNKGNFPGRFSGRQFSNSRSEMNVSTLELGDSALYLCASSFQGVEGYTFGSGTRLTVV.

The chain combines TRBV30 with TRBJ2-5; TRBD1 is a possible D gene (5 bases). This CDR3 spans 12 amino acids. Germline V gives CDR1 GTSNPN, CDR2 SVGIG (reference sequence). V lost 2 bases and J lost 4, with 8 bases in between. DNA of the CDR3: TGTGCCTGGAGTCCAGGGCGAGAGACCCAGTACTTC. Residues: CAWSPGRETQYF.

CDR3 sequence (DNA): TGCGCCAGCAGCTTCGACCTAGCAGGCGGGACCCAGTACTTC. Amino acid sequence: CASSFDLAGGTQYF. The chain carries TRBV5-1 and TRBJ2-5; D perhaps matches TRBD2 (5 bases). The CDR3 is made up of 14 amino acids. V was trimmed by 2 bases and J by 7 bases, leaving 15 bases between them. Per the germline V gene, CDR1 is SGHRS and CDR2 is YFSETQ. The full variable domain, with the rest looked up from reference TRBV5-1 and TRBJ2-5, is KAGVTQTPRYLIKTRGQQVTLSCSPISGHRSVSWYQQTPGQGLQFLFEYFSETQRNKGNFPGRFSGRQFSNSRSEMNVSTLELGDSALYLCASSFDLAGGTQYFGPGTRLLVL.

This chain connects TRBV5-6 to TRBJ1-2; tentative D call: TRBD1 (5 bases). Germline CDR1 SGHDT, CDR2 YYEEEE. V was cut by 0 bases and J by 8 bases, with 17 bases left in between. The CDR3 spans 15 residues. The CDR3 DNA is TGTGCCAGCAGCTTGGGTGGGGCCGTCTTGATGGGCTACACCTTC. Translating gives CASSLGGAVLMGYTF.

This clone was seen once. V is TRBV19 and J is TRBJ1-3, with D hard to call. Trimming stripped 4 bases from V and 0 bases from J, with 10 bases between. CDR1 is LNHDA and CDR2 is SQIVND in the germline V gene (reference sequence). The CDR3 loop spans 15 amino acids. CDR3 nucleotides: TGTGCCAGTAGTACCCGGGGAAGCTCTGGAAACACCATATATTTT. This gives the protein CASSTRGSSGNTIYF.

This clone has only one observation. The V gene is TRBV27, the J gene TRBJ2-7, with D possibly TRBD1 on 7 matching bases. V was cut by 9 bases and J by 1 base, with 16 bases left in between. The CDR3 is made up of 14 amino acids. Germline CDR1 and CDR2: MNHEY and SMNVEV (reference sequence). The CDR3 bases are TGTGCCAGGGAGGGGGACAGACTATCCTACGAGCAGTACTTC. This gives the protein CAREGDRLSYEQYF.

The CDR3 loop is CASRGGSKETQYF. The CDR3 nucleotides are TGTGCCAGCAGGGGGGGATCGAAGGAGACCCAGTACTTC. The rearrangement joins TRBV2 to TRBJ2-5; D is possibly TRBD2 (6 bases). V was trimmed by 6 bases and J by 5 bases, leaving 13 bases between them. The V gene's germline CDR1 is SNHLY and CDR2 FYNNEI. The CDR3 contains 13 residues.

The rearrangement uses TRBV11-2 and TRBJ2-1, with TRBD2 matching 11 bases. The germline gives CDR1 SGHAT, CDR2 FQNNGV. Trimming cost V 3 bases and J 6 bases; bases outside gene matches: 4. The CDR3 runs 15 residues. Here the CDR3 DNA reads TGTGCCAGCAGCTTGCTAGCGGGGGGTATCAATGAGCAGTTCTTC. Translated: CASSLLAGGINEQFF.

The chain couples TRBV5-6 to TRBJ2-5; 9 nucleotides match TRBD2. Germline V gene sequence: CDR1 SGHDT, CDR2 YYEEEE. CDR3 length: 15 residues. The V segment lost 1 base and the J segment 2 bases; nucleotides outside the gene matches: 3. This chain's CDR3 is CASSLTLAGQETQYF. DNA for the CDR3: TGTGCCAGCAGCTTGACTCTAGCGGGACAAGAGACCCAGTACTTC.

The chain carries TRBV19 and TRBJ1-6; D unresolved. V was clipped by 9 bases and J by 8 bases, with 20 bases between them. This CDR3 contains 15 residues. Germline values: CDR1 LNHDA, CDR2 SQIVND (reference sequence). The DNA for the CDR3 is TGTGCCAGGGACCCTGGGAGGACGGCCGATTCACCCCTCCACTTT. Translating gives CARDPGRTADSPLHF. Filled out from reference TRBV19 and TRBJ1-6, the complete variable domain reads DGGITQSPKYLFRKEGQNVTLSCEQNLNHDAMYWYRQDPGQGLRLIYYSQIVNDFQKGDIAEGYSVSREKKESFPLTVTSAQKNPTAFYLCARDPGRTADSPLHFGNGTRLTVT.

The chain combines TRBV30 with TRBJ2-1; 11 bases align to TRBD2. CDR3 length: 14 amino acids. Germline V CDR1 and CDR2: GTSNPN, SVGIG (reference sequence). V dropped 3 bases and J dropped 10; count of bases not matched to a gene: 8. The CDR3 DNA reads TGTGCCTGGAGCAGACTAGCGGGACCGGACGAGCAGTTCTTC. Translating it yields CAWSRLAGPDEQFF.

This clone was observed a few times. This chain joins TRBV27 and TRBJ1-6; D is perhaps TRBD1 (5 bases). Germline V gives CDR1 MNHEY, CDR2 SMNVEV (reference sequence). The CDR3 consists of 15 residues. The V end was cut by 7 bases, the J end by 0 bases, with 10 bases between. This chain's CDR3 is CASTGGSSYNSPLHF. Written as DNA, the CDR3 is TGTGCCAGCACTGGGGGGAGCTCCTATAATTCACCCCTCCACTTT.

The chain carries TRBV6-6 and TRBJ2-1, with D perhaps TRBD2 (6 bases). V lost 6 bases to trimming and J lost 7 bases, with 7 bases between them. CDR1 is MNHNY and CDR2 is SVGAGI in the germline V gene (reference sequence). The length of the CDR3 is 11 residues. CDR3: CASRRGNEQFF. As DNA, the CDR3 is TGTGCCAGCAGACGGGGGAATGAGCAGTTCTTC.

V usage is TRBV30 and J usage is TRBJ2-7, with 14 bases identical to TRBD2. Trimming cost V 2 bases and J 6 bases; bases outside gene matches: 3. This CDR3 is 14 amino acids long. Germline values: CDR1 GTSNPN, CDR2 SVGIG (reference sequence). CDR3 region: CAWSRGLAGVEQYF. The CDR3 nucleotides are TGTGCCTGGAGTAGGGGACTAGCGGGAGTCGAGCAGTACTTC.

The J gene is TRBJ1-1, the V gene TRBV5-1, with D unclear. CDR1 SGHRS and CDR2 YFSETQ come from the germline V gene. V lost 4 bases and J 1 base, leaving 14 bases between the germline ends. This CDR3 contains 15 residues. The CDR3 coding sequence is TGCGCCAGCAGCCCGCTCGGGGTAACGAACACTGAAGCTTTCTTT. It codes for CASSPLGVTNTEAFF.

The CDR3 nucleotides are TGTGCCAGCAGTGCCAGGGTCTATGGCTACACCTTC. It is translated as CASSARVYGYTF. The chain has TRBV28 and TRBJ1-2, with D perhaps matching TRBD1 (5 bases). Trimming took 5 bases from V and 4 from J, leaving 8 bases between them. CDR1 and CDR2 from the germline V gene are MDHEN and SYDVKM. The CDR3 covers 12 residues.

J is TRBJ2-3 and V is TRBV7-9, with D possibly TRBD2 on 5 matching bases. The CDR3 contains 15 residues. Germline assignment: CDR1 SEHNR and CDR2 FQNEAQ (reference sequence). The V end lost 1 base, the J end lost 5 bases, and 13 bases lay between the germline ends. In DNA, the CDR3 is TGTGCCAGCAGCTTAGTACTTTCCGGGGAAGATACGCAGTATTTT. Residues: CASSLVLSGEDTQYF.

The CDR3 sequence is CASSISAGVTGELFF. The CDR3 coding sequence is TGTGCCAGTAGTATCTCCGCAGGGGTCACCGGGGAGCTGTTTTTT. This chain joins TRBV19 and TRBJ2-2, with D tentatively TRBD1 (6 bases). The CDR3 spans 15 residues. The germline CDR1 and CDR2 sequences are LNHDA and SQIVND (reference sequence). Deletions cut 3 bases from V and 4 bases from J, with 12 bases between. Combining the CDR3 with reference TRBV19 and TRBJ2-2 gives the whole variable domain DGGITQSPKYLFRKEGQNVTLSCEQNLNHDAMYWYRQDPGQGLRLIYYSQIVNDFQKGDIAEGYSVSREKKESFPLTVTSAQKNPTAFYLCASSISAGVTGELFFGEGSRLTVL.

The chain joins TRBV6-1 to TRBJ1-5; possible D gene TRBD1, 6 bases. The CDR3 is made up of 15 amino acids. Germline V gives CDR1 MNHNS, CDR2 SASEGT. V was shortened by 0 bases and J by 9 bases, with 15 bases between the two germline ends. For the CDR3, the DNA is TGTGCCAGCAGTGAAGCGCGAGGGGGTAGGGCGCCCCAGCATTTT. Protein: CASSEARGGRAPQHF.

In its sample, this clone was seen once. V and J are TRBV19 and TRBJ1-1; D not resolved. CDR3 length: 15 amino acids. Germline CDR1 is LNHDA and CDR2 is SQIVND (reference sequence). The V gene lost 5 bases and the J gene lost 0 bases, with 13 bases spanning the gap. CDR3: CASSSPGGVNTEAFF. CDR3 coding DNA: TGTGCCAGTAGTTCCCCAGGCGGGGTGAACACTGAAGCTTTCTTT.

The chain employs TRBV11-1 and TRBJ1-5; maybe TRBD1 (6 bases). The CDR3 loop spans 13 amino acids. Trimming removed 1 base from V and 6 bases from J, with 7 bases in between. Per the germline V gene, CDR1 is SGHAT and CDR2 is FQDESV (reference sequence). Here the CDR3 DNA reads TGTGCCAGCAGCTTAGAACAGGGTCAGCCCCAGCATTTT. Its translation is CASSLEQGQPQHF.

V is TRBV19 and J is TRBJ2-1, with D possibly matching TRBD2 (5 bases). The CDR3 runs 12 residues. Trimming stripped 3 bases from V and 9 bases from J, with 9 bases between. Per germline, CDR1 LNHDA and CDR2 SQIVND (reference sequence). DNA for the CDR3: TGTGCCAGTAGTATTAGGGAGAGTGAGCAGTTCTTC. It encodes CASSIRESEQFF.

V usage is TRBV6-5 and J usage is TRBJ2-7; TRBD1 aligns across 7 bases. The CDR3 has 14 residues. V trimming: 6 bases; J trimming: 2 bases; junction bases outside the gene matches: 7. Germline CDR1 is MNHEY and CDR2 is SVGAGI. The CDR3 DNA reads as TGTGCCAGCAGCCCTCTACAGGGGCCCTACGAGCAGTACTTC. Protein sequence: CASSPLQGPYEQYF.

This clone was detected only once. The chain links TRBV19 to TRBJ1-6, with D unresolved. V was trimmed by 6 bases and J by 13 bases, leaving 25 bases between them. The CDR3 has 16 residues. From germline, CDR1 is LNHDA and CDR2 SQIVND (reference sequence). This CDR3 reads CASSPRNRGNSYPLHF. The CDR3 region has the DNA TGTGCCAGTAGCCCAAGGAACCGCGGGAATTCGTATCCCCTCCACTTT. The whole variable domain, remainder taken from reference TRBV19 and TRBJ1-6, is DGGITQSPKYLFRKEGQNVTLSCEQNLNHDAMYWYRQDPGQGLRLIYYSQIVNDFQKGDIAEGYSVSREKKESFPLTVTSAQKNPTAFYLCASSPRNRGNSYPLHFGNGTRLTVT.